The 17 T cell receptor beta chains below come from one sample, sequenced in a study of blood T cell repertoires in COVID-19 (dated by TCRdb to the early 2020s). Library preparation was by the immunoSEQ multiplex PCR assay. The immuneACCESS repertoire file appears here via TCRdb, limited to in-frame rearrangements. These files lack a portion of the clones; in checked studies, under half of the deficit traces to unresolved V genes, and the cause of the others is not known. This sample lists thousands of clones; more than 60% were detected once. The ten most abundant clones make up about a sixth of the sample. Source material: peripheral blood. Receptor source: a human donor in a cohort sampled during active COVID-19.

V is TRBV28 and J is TRBJ2-6, with 14 bases lining up with TRBD2. CDR3 length equals 22 residues. Germline CDR1 reads MDHEN; CDR2 reads SYDVKM. V shed 5 bases, J shed 0 bases, and the junction held 15 bases outside the gene matches. The CDR3 DNA sequence: TGTGCCAGCAGTCCGGGCGCCGGACTAGCGGGAGGATTAGCCTCTGGGGCCAACGTCCTGACTTTC. Its protein product is CASSPGAGLAGGLASGANVLTF.

The chain uses TRBV28 and TRBJ2-7; tentative D call: TRBD2 (6 bases). This CDR3 has 14 residues. The V and J ends lost 3 bases and 1 base respectively, with 10 bases between them. CDR1 and CDR2 (germline): MDHEN, SYDVKM. The CDR3 reads CASSFRERSYEQYF. The DNA of the CDR3 is TGTGCCAGCAGTTTCCGGGAGAGGTCCTACGAGCAGTACTTC.

This chain joins TRBV28 and TRBJ2-7, with 15 positions matching TRBD2. Losses at the gene ends were 11 bases for V and 1 base for J; bases not matched to a gene: 9. Germline loops: CDR1 MDHEN, CDR2 SYDVKM. This CDR3 region has 16 residues. The CDR3, as DNA: TGTGCCGCCAAGGGACTAGCGGGAGGTCCATCCTACGAGCAGTACTTC. Translated, it gives CAAKGLAGGPSYEQYF.

This rearrangement joins TRBV6-2 or TRBV6-3 to TRBJ2-7, with TRBD2 as a possible D gene (6 bases). This CDR3 has 15 amino acids. The V end lost 2 bases, the J end lost 5 bases, and 16 bases lay between the germline ends. Looked up from germline, CDR1 is MNHEY and CDR2 is SVGEGT. This CDR3 is CASSYVAEGPHEQYF. As DNA, the CDR3 is TGTGCCAGCAGTTACGTAGCGGAGGGGCCCCACGAGCAGTACTTC.

This chain links TRBV11-2 with TRBJ2-5; 9 bases are shared with TRBD2. The CDR3 is made up of 15 amino acids. The germline CDR1 and CDR2 sequences are SGHAT and FQNNGV. V gave up 3 bases and J gave up 7 bases; unmatched junction bases: 9. The CDR3 protein is CASSFKAGGGGTQYF. The CDR3 nucleotides are TGTGCCAGCAGCTTCAAAGCGGGAGGTGGCGGGACCCAGTACTTC.

This clone turned up a few times. The chain carries TRBV18 and TRBJ2-4, with 8 bases lining up with TRBD1. CDR3 length: 13 amino acids. In germline, CDR1 is KGHSH, CDR2 LQKENI. The J segment lost 5 bases and the V segment lost 8 bases, leaving 5 bases of the junction unmatched. CDR3 bases: TGTGCCAGCCTGGACAGGGTAGAAAACATTCAGTACTTC. Translating gives CASLDRVENIQYF.

The V gene is TRBV6-6, the J gene TRBJ2-5; 7 bases fit TRBD2. There are 12 residues in the CDR3. Germline trimming cut 11 bases from V and 5 bases from J; bases unmatched to any gene: 8. Germline V gene data show CDR1 as MNHNY and CDR2 as SVGAGI (reference sequence). In DNA form, the CDR3 reads TGTGCCGGGGGGGGTATAGGGGAGACCCAGTACTTC. It specifies CAGGGIGETQYF.

This clone was picked up a small number of times. The chain employs TRBV7-9 and TRBJ2-3; D unresolved. V was shortened by 5 bases and J by 1 base, with 4 bases between the two germline ends. Germline V gene lookup returns CDR1 SEHNR and CDR2 FQNEAQ (reference sequence). The CDR3 sequence is 12 residues long. CDR3 region: CASSPGTDTQYF. The CDR3 bases are TGTGCCAGCAGCCCGGGCACAGATACGCAGTATTTT.

J is TRBJ2-1 and V is TRBV27, with D possibly TRBD1 on 5 matching bases. V dropped 0 bases and J dropped 10 bases, with 16 bases sitting between them. Germline lookup yields CDR1 MNHEY and CDR2 SMNVEV (reference sequence). The CDR3 spans 15 residues. The CDR3 DNA is TGTGCCAGCAGTTTATCGGGGCTTGCCGCAGGAGAGCAGTTCTTC. It codes for CASSLSGLAAGEQFF.

The chain combines TRBV19 with TRBJ1-1; no definite D call. This CDR3 comprises 14 residues. V was cut by 1 base and J by 1 base, with 7 bases left in between. Germline values: CDR1 LNHDA, CDR2 SQIVND (reference sequence). CDR3 loop: CASSIVLRNTEAFF. The DNA of the CDR3 is TGTGCCAGTAGTATAGTTTTGAGGAACACTGAAGCTTTCTTT.

The chain carries TRBV25-1 and TRBJ2-7; 9 nucleotides match TRBD2. Germline V gene data show CDR1 as MGHDK and CDR2 as SYGVNS. The CDR3 extends over 13 amino acids. The V segment lost 1 base and the J segment 10 bases; nucleotides outside the gene matches: 5. As DNA, the CDR3 is TGTGCCAGCAGTGAATTTGGGCTAGCGGGACAGTACTTC. As protein: CASSEFGLAGQYF.

The V and J genes are TRBV6-5 and TRBJ2-7; D is perhaps TRBD1 (5 bases). V was clipped by 0 bases and J by 2 bases, with 11 bases between them. Germline V gene sequence: CDR1 MNHEY, CDR2 SVGAGI. There are 15 residues in the CDR3. CDR3: CASSYSMSGTYEQYF. CDR3 DNA sequence: TGTGCCAGCAGTTACTCGATGTCAGGGACCTACGAGCAGTACTTC.

About this clone: This same CDR3 is encoded by further DNA sequences in the sample. The rearrangement links TRBV4-2 to TRBJ2-2; D is perhaps TRBD1 (5 bases). Trimming took 4 bases from V and 0 from J, leaving 12 bases between them. The CDR3 totals 16 residues. The germline V gene encodes CDR1 LGHNA and CDR2 YNFKEQ. The CDR3 DNA reads as TGTGCCAGCAGCCCCCGTCAGGGCCCGAACACCGGGGAGCTGTTTTTT. Translating gives CASSPRQGPNTGELFF.

CDR3 in amino acids: CASSSGLVSGTQYF. DNA of the CDR3: TGTGCCAGCAGCTCGGGACTAGTTTCGGGTACGCAGTATTTT. The rearrangement uses TRBV5-6 and TRBJ2-3, with TRBD2 identical over 8 bases. This CDR3 spans 14 amino acids. From germline, CDR1 is SGHDT and CDR2 YYEEEE. V was pared by 3 bases and J by 8 bases, with 8 bases of the junction left unmatched.

This clone appeared a few times. The genes are TRBV9 and TRBJ2-2; D is unclear. CDR1 and CDR2 from the germline V gene are SGDLS and YYNGEE. CDR3 length equals 13 residues. Trimming stripped 0 bases from V and 4 bases from J, with 4 bases between. For the CDR3, the DNA is TGTGCCAGCAGCGTAGGAGGCACCGGGGAGCTGTTTTTT. Its protein is CASSVGGTGELFF.

By frequency in the sample, this clone is medium-sized. The V gene is TRBV6-5, the J gene TRBJ2-7, with TRBD1 identical over 9 bases. V shed 4 bases and J 2 bases; nucleotides not matched to a gene: 3. The germline CDR1 and CDR2 sequences are MNHEY and SVGAGI. CDR3 length: 14 amino acids. The CDR3 loop is CASSWGQGPYEQYF. CDR3 DNA: TGTGCCAGCAGTTGGGGACAGGGCCCCTACGAGCAGTACTTC.

The gene calls are TRBV5-1 and TRBJ2-3; D call uncertain. This CDR3 is built from 13 residues. Germline V gene sequence: CDR1 SGHRS, CDR2 YFSETQ. With 2 bases removed from V and 0 bases from J, the gap between germline ends came to 4 bases. The CDR3: CASSLSSTDTQYF. In DNA, the CDR3 is TGCGCCAGCAGCTTATCTAGCACAGATACGCAGTATTTT.